A single sample is the source of the 17 T cell receptor beta chains below, sequenced in a study of breast tumors, draining lymph nodes, adjacent tissues. Breast cancer patients provided tissue from their axillary draining lymph nodes. TCRdb reprocessed the multiplex PCR reads with MiXCR, giving one entry per CDR3 protein. The table lists some 150,000 distinct CDR3 sequences, 30% to 40% of them singletons. The sequenced material came from axillary lymph node tissue. The receptors derive from a female donor with breast cancer. Some clones in this sample may be carry-over from other donors' samples.

Details on this clonotype: It is likely a read error, because the conserved phenylalanine at the end of the CDR3 is missing. This chain uses TRBV10-2 with TRBJ2-3, with a possible D match to TRBD1 (5 bases). This CDR3 has 15 residues. From germline, CDR1 is WSHSY and CDR2 SAAADI. The CDR3 protein is CASSPWQGSRDTQYS. The CDR3, as DNA: TGTGCCAGCTCACCATGGCAGGGTAGCAGAGATACGCAGTATTCT.

This clonotype was seen at least ten times. V usage is TRBV20-1 and J usage is TRBJ2-3, with 9 bases aligning to TRBD1. V gave up 2 bases and J gave up 1 base; unmatched junction bases: 7. The length of the CDR3 is 16 residues. CDR1 is DFQATT and CDR2 is SNEGSKA in the germline V gene (reference sequence). The CDR3 is CSARTGGALGTDTQYF. The CDR3 DNA reads as TGCAGTGCTAGAACAGGGGGCGCGTTGGGCACAGATACGCAGTATTTT.

This clonotype appeared many times. The chain is built from TRBV5-4 and TRBJ2-5; tentative D call: TRBD1 (6 bases). CDR3 length equals 13 residues. Trimming removed 4 bases from V and 12 bases from J, with 19 bases in between. Per the germline V gene, CDR1 is SGHNT and CDR2 is YYREEE (reference sequence). The CDR3 protein is CASSLPDSQGKYF. DNA of the CDR3: TGTGCCAGCAGCCTACCGGACAGCCAAGGAAAGTACTTC.

This clonotype was seen ten or more times. The CDR3 DNA follows: TGTGCCACCAGTGATGGTGGACGGTACAATGAGCAGTTCTTC. This gives the protein CATSDGGRYNEQFF. The chain couples TRBV24-1 to TRBJ2-1; D remains unclear. CDR1 and CDR2 from the germline V gene are KGHDR and SFDVKD. V gave up 3 bases and J gave up 4 bases, with 9 bases separating them. This CDR3 has 14 amino acids.

This clonotype has at least ten counts. This rearrangement joins TRBV19 to TRBJ2-3; D not resolved. V shed 3 bases and J shed 0 bases, with 10 bases lying between them. The V gene's germline CDR1 is LNHDA and CDR2 SQIVND (reference sequence). The CDR3 runs to 15 residues. For the CDR3, the DNA is TGTGCCAGTAGTATGAAGGCAGTCAGCACAGATACGCAGTATTTT. Translated: CASSMKAVSTDTQYF.

This clonotype has at least ten counts. The chain links TRBV28 to TRBJ1-5; D ambiguous. This CDR3 comprises 12 residues. Germline assignment: CDR1 MDHEN and CDR2 SYDVKM. Trimming shortened V by 3 bases and J by 15 bases, and 15 bases separated the two germline ends. The CDR3, as DNA: TGTGCCAGCAGTTTGTCAAGTGGGTTGGGGCATTTT. Residues: CASSLSSGLGHF.

Ten or more counts support this clonotype. The chain couples TRBV6-6 to TRBJ1-2, with D tentatively TRBD1 (5 bases). Per the germline V gene, CDR1 is MNHNY and CDR2 is SVGAGI (reference sequence). The CDR3 loop spans 15 amino acids. Trimming removed 5 bases at V and 4 bases at J, with 17 bases between. The CDR3 coding sequence is TGTGCCAGCAGTGTTGGGACCTCAGAGGTCTATGGCTACACCTTC. This translates into CASSVGTSEVYGYTF.

This clonotype was observed many times. This may arise from a read error, as a much more abundant clone is one base away. Here the CDR3 omits its conserved ending phenylalanine or tryptophan, so a read error is the likely source. The chain has TRBV7-8 and TRBJ2-5; 9 bases line up with TRBD2. Trimming at V came to 5 bases and at J to 4 bases, leaving 5 bases not matched to a gene. The CDR3 has 14 residues. From germline, CDR1 is SGHVS and CDR2 FQNEAQ. DNA for the CDR3: TGTGCCAGCAGCCCAGGACTAGCGCTAGAGACCCAGTACCTC. Translated, it gives CASSPGLALETQYL.

In this sample, this clonotype turned up many times. The chain recombines TRBV19 with TRBJ2-2; 8 bases fit TRBD2. V was pared by 3 bases and J by 3 bases, with 3 bases of the junction left unmatched. CDR1 is LNHDA, CDR2 SQIVND, per germline (reference sequence). CDR3 length: 15 residues. The CDR3: CASSIIGGDTGELFF. CDR3 coding DNA: TGTGCCAGTAGTATCATCGGGGGGGACACCGGGGAGCTGTTTTTT.

This clonotype was seen many times. The rearrangement joins TRBV27 to TRBJ1-5; 9 bases align to TRBD1. V gave up 6 bases and J gave up 5 bases; unmatched junction bases: 11. This CDR3 comprises 16 residues. The germline CDR1 and CDR2 sequences are MNHEY and SMNVEV (reference sequence). CDR3 nucleotide sequence: TGTGCCAGCAGCTCGACTGGGACAGGGCAGGATCAGCCCCAGCATTTT. It encodes CASSSTGTGQDQPQHF.

At least ten counts were recorded for this clonotype. The J gene is TRBJ1-2, the V gene TRBV3-1; D is undetermined. Between the trimmed V and J ends, which lost 3 bases and 8 bases, there was a span of 16 bases. The V gene's germline CDR1 is LGHDT and CDR2 YNNKEL (reference sequence). The CDR3 contains 14 residues. DNA for the CDR3: TGTGCCAGCAGCCATCTCTTGGCAGAGGCGGGCTACACCTTC. Translated, it gives CASSHLLAEAGYTF. The full variable domain, its missing parts supplied by reference TRBV3-1 and TRBJ1-2, is DTAVSQTPKYLVTQMGNDKSIKCEQNLGHDTMYWYKQDSKKFLKIMFSYNNKELIINETVPNRFSPKSPDKAHLNLHINSLELGDSAVYFCASSHLLAEAGYTFGSGTRLTVV.

Many counts were recorded for this clonotype. V is TRBV7-9 and J is TRBJ2-1, with D uncertain. Germline lookup yields CDR1 SEHNR and CDR2 FQNEAQ (reference sequence). CDR3 length: 11 amino acids. The CDR3 nucleotides are TGTGCAGTAAGTAGCTACAATGAGCAGTTCTTC. Amino acids: CAVSSYNEQFF.

To note about this clonotype: A single base separates this from a much larger clone, so it may be a read error. In DNA form, the CDR3 reads TGTGCCAGCAGTTCCTCGCGACAGGTTTATTCACCCCTCCACTTT. This encodes CASSSSRQVYSPLHF. The chain joins TRBV6-5 to TRBJ1-6; possibly TRBD1 for D (6 bases). The length of the CDR3 is 15 residues. V was shortened by 4 bases and J by 8 bases, with 15 bases between the two germline ends. Germline CDR1 reads MNHEY; CDR2 reads SVGAGI.

This clonotype was found once. A read error is possible here, since a much larger clone lies one base away. The V gene is TRBV5-4, the J gene TRBJ2-3; no clear D gene. Germline CDR1 is SGHNT and CDR2 is YYREEE (reference sequence). V lost 0 bases to trimming and J lost 8 bases, with 16 bases between them. The length of the CDR3 is 15 residues. The CDR3, as DNA: TGTGCCAGCAGCTTGGGTCTAGTCGAAGCAGGTACGCAGTATTTT. As protein: CASSLGLVEAGTQYF.

This clonotype has at least ten counts. The chain has TRBV5-1 and TRBJ1-3, with D tentatively TRBD1 (5 bases). The germline V and J ends were trimmed by 0 bases and 0 bases, with 13 bases remaining between them. Germline loops: CDR1 SGHRS, CDR2 YFSETQ. The CDR3 loop spans 17 amino acids. The CDR3, as DNA: TGCGCCAGCAGCTTGGTAGGGGCCCCAGGCTCTGGAAACACCATATATTTT. Translated, it gives CASSLVGAPGSGNTIYF. Supplemented by reference TRBV5-1 and TRBJ1-3, the full variable domain reads KAGVTQTPRYLIKTRGQQVTLSCSPISGHRSVSWYQQTPGQGLQFLFEYFSETQRNKGNFPGRFSGRQFSNSRSEMNVSTLELGDSALYLCASSLVGAPGSGNTIYFGEGSWLTVV.

This clonotype has ten or more counts. The rearrangement uses TRBV5-1 and TRBJ1-4, with 12 bases lining up with TRBD1. Losses at the gene ends were 3 bases for V and 8 bases for J; bases not matched to a gene: 5. Germline loops: CDR1 SGHRS, CDR2 YFSETQ. CDR3 length: 15 residues. CDR3: CASSSGDRGHEKLFF. The CDR3 DNA follows: TGCGCCAGCAGCTCGGGGGACAGGGGGCACGAAAAACTGTTTTTT.

This clonotype was seen many times. The chain carries TRBV29-1 and TRBJ1-4; D uncertain. The CDR3 is 10 residues long. Germline-derived CDR1 and CDR2 are SQVTM and ANQGSEA. Trimming left V 6 bases short and J 7 bases short, with 6 bases between. CDR3 loop: CSVKGEKLFF. The CDR3 coding sequence is TGCAGCGTGAAGGGTGAAAAACTGTTTTTT.